The 15 T cell receptor beta chains reported below all come from one sample, sequenced in a study of blood T cell repertoires in COVID-19 (dated by TCRdb to the early 2020s). The method behind the library was the immunoSEQ multiplex PCR assay. What TCRdb holds here is the immuneACCESS table cut down to in-frame rearrangements. Part of the clones is not present; checked against another copy, under half of the missing clones reflect an unresolved V gene, and the others are unexplained. The sample table shows about 320,000 clones, and 70% to 90% are seen once. Together, the top ten hold roughly 7% of the sample. Sequenced sample: peripheral blood. These receptors all stem from a human donor in a cohort sampled during active COVID-19.

The J gene is TRBJ1-5, the V gene TRBV6-1, with 8 positions matching TRBD1. This CDR3 has 14 amino acids. CDR1 MNHNS and CDR2 SASEGT come from the germline V gene. With V trimmed by 5 bases and J by 4 bases, 4 bases remained unmatched. DNA for the CDR3: TGTGCCAGCAGTCCCCGGACAGGGAATCAGCCCCAGCATTTT. Its translation: CASSPRTGNQPQHF.

The genes are TRBV6-5 and TRBJ1-5; D may be TRBD1 (5 bases). Trimming took off 2 bases at V and 6 bases at J, with 14 bases between the two ends. CDR1 is MNHEY and CDR2 is SVGAGI in the germline V gene. The CDR3 is 15 residues long. CDR3 nucleotide sequence: TGTGCCAGCAGTTACACGGGGGGATATGGTCAGCCCCAGCATTTT. Translated: CASSYTGGYGQPQHF.

This chain connects TRBV7-9 to TRBJ2-7; 11 bases match TRBD1. Germline V gene lookup returns CDR1 SEHNR and CDR2 FQNEAQ (reference sequence). V lost 5 bases, J lost 6 bases, and 9 bases stayed unmatched. CDR3 length: 15 amino acids. The CDR3 sequence: CASSPRDRGFTEQYF. CDR3 nucleotides: TGTGCCAGCAGCCCCCGGGACAGGGGGTTCACCGAGCAGTACTTC.

The gene calls are TRBV14 and TRBJ1-2; D may be TRBD1 (5 bases). Germline assignment: CDR1 SGHDN and CDR2 FVKESK. Trimming pared 5 bases from V and 5 bases from J, leaving 18 bases between. CDR3 length: 15 residues. The CDR3 DNA reads as TGTGCCAGCAGCTGGAGGCGGGGCACGATTTATGGCTACACCTTC. It codes for CASSWRRGTIYGYTF.

This sequence joins TRBV5-4 and TRBJ2-1; the match to TRBD2 covers 10 bases. The CDR3 consists of 17 residues. The junction had 10 bases not matched to a gene; V was cut back by 3 bases and J by 4 bases. Germline V gives CDR1 SGHNT, CDR2 YYREEE (reference sequence). The CDR3 spells CASSSGSGGQLYNEQFF. Written as DNA, the CDR3 is TGTGCCAGCAGCTCCGGTAGCGGGGGGCAGCTATACAATGAGCAGTTCTTC.

Only one count was recorded for this clone. The chain has TRBV2 and TRBJ1-1; maybe TRBD1 (5 bases). Germline V CDR1 and CDR2: SNHLY, FYNNEI. The CDR3 is 17 residues long. V was shortened by 0 bases and J by 2 bases, with 16 bases between the two germline ends. DNA of the CDR3: TGTGCCAGCAGTGAAGCGGGGCCCAGAACAGGAAACACTGAAGCTTTCTTT. This gives the protein CASSEAGPRTGNTEAFF.

Details on this clone: This specimen includes other DNA sequences encoding the same CDR3. CDR3 DNA sequence: TGTGCCTGGAGGACGGGATGGGAGGAGACCCAGTACTTC. Its protein is CAWRTGWEETQYF. The J gene is TRBJ2-5, the V gene TRBV30, with D possibly matching TRBD2 (5 bases). Germline V gene sequence: CDR1 GTSNPN, CDR2 SVGIG (reference sequence). Trimming took off 3 bases at V and 5 bases at J, with 13 bases between the two ends. The CDR3 length is 13 residues.

The genes are TRBV5-3 and TRBJ2-1; TRBD2 aligns across 8 bases. TRBV5-3 qualifies as an ORF whose function is uncertain. V lost 5 bases and J lost 4; bases outside the gene matches: 14. The CDR3 is 17 amino acids. CDR3 DNA sequence: TGTGCCAGAAGGCGATACCAGCGGGGGCCGGTATACAATGAGCAGTTCTTC. Its protein product is CARRRYQRGPVYNEQFF.

The V call is TRBV6-1, the J call TRBJ2-3, with a tentative D call TRBD1 (5 bases). With 3 bases removed from V and 4 bases from J, the gap between germline ends came to 8 bases. CDR3 length: 13 amino acids. CDR1 and CDR2 from the germline V gene are MNHNS and SASEGT. CDR3 amino acids: CASSEAGPDTQYF. In nucleotides, the CDR3 is TGTGCCAGCAGTGAGGCAGGGCCAGATACGCAGTATTTT.

The chain employs TRBV5-1 and TRBJ2-5, with D perhaps TRBD1 (6 bases). In germline, CDR1 is SGHRS, CDR2 YFSETQ. V lost 4 bases and J 2 bases, leaving 15 bases between the germline ends. The CDR3 consists of 15 residues. The CDR3 sequence: CASSPQDSRQETQYF. Here the CDR3 DNA reads TGCGCCAGCAGCCCCCAGGACAGCCGACAAGAGACCCAGTACTTC.

The chain combines TRBV19 with TRBJ1-3, with TRBD1 matching 7 bases. The trim removed 3 bases at V and 4 bases at J, leaving 9 bases unmatched. Germline CDR1 and CDR2: LNHDA and SQIVND (reference sequence). This CDR3 contains 16 residues. DNA for the CDR3: TGTGCCAGTAGTATGGCGGGCTTAGGGGGCGGAAACACCATATATTTT. Its translation: CASSMAGLGGGNTIYF.

This clone was detected only once. This chain joins TRBV19 and TRBJ1-3; a possible D gene is TRBD1 (5 bases). CDR3 length: 17 residues. Per the germline V gene, CDR1 is LNHDA and CDR2 is SQIVND (reference sequence). Trimming removed 6 bases from V and 6 bases from J, with 24 bases in between. In DNA form, the CDR3 reads TGTGCCAGTAGCTACCCGGGGGTCGAGCGGCGACTAAACACCATATATTTT. Protein product: CASSYPGVERRLNTIYF. Variable domain in full (rest from reference TRBV19 and TRBJ1-3): DGGITQSPKYLFRKEGQNVTLSCEQNLNHDAMYWYRQDPGQGLRLIYYSQIVNDFQKGDIAEGYSVSREKKESFPLTVTSAQKNPTAFYLCASSYPGVERRLNTIYFGEGSWLTVV.

This clone has more than one count but fewer than ten. The chain couples TRBV12-3 or TRBV12-4 to TRBJ1-2, with D hard to call. The CDR3 is 12 amino acids. V dropped 7 bases and J dropped 3 bases, with 9 bases sitting between them. The CDR3, as DNA: TGTGCCAGCAAAAGACGGGACTATGGCTACACCTTC. This encodes CASKRRDYGYTF.

This sequence joins TRBV18 and TRBJ2-7; a possible D gene is TRBD2 (6 bases). Germline assignment: CDR1 KGHSH and CDR2 LQKENI. This CDR3 region has 15 residues. Trimming cost V 6 bases and J 7 bases, with 22 bases left between them. CDR3 residues: CASSQEYREFKEQYF. The CDR3 DNA reads TGTGCCAGCTCTCAAGAATACCGGGAGTTTAAAGAGCAGTACTTC.

J is TRBJ1-5 and V is TRBV27; D is ambiguous. This CDR3 has 13 amino acids. Trimming took off 3 bases at V and 5 bases at J, with 8 bases between the two ends. Germline V gene lookup returns CDR1 MNHEY and CDR2 SMNVEV (reference sequence). The CDR3 region is CASSLALDQPQHF. CDR3 DNA: TGTGCCAGCAGTTTGGCTCTGGATCAGCCCCAGCATTTT.